Presented here are 30 T cell receptor beta chains from one specimen sequenced in a study of shared clonotypes between healthy human individuals. The assay was immunoSEQ multiplex PCR, and TCRdb's table has in-frame clones only and misses some. The sample has some 1 million clones, around four fifths seen once. Input material: memory CD4+ T cells sorted from blood. Subset in this sample: CD45RA-negative fraction. Source of these receptors: a man younger than 35 in good health.

This rearrangement joins TRBV7-8 to TRBJ1-6; 10 nucleotides align to TRBD1. CDR1 is SGHVS and CDR2 is FQNEAQ in the germline V gene. V dropped 5 bases and J dropped 7; count of bases not matched to a gene: 11. The CDR3 runs 17 residues. The CDR3: CASSLIGTGEGNSPLHF. For the CDR3, the DNA is TGTGCCAGCAGCCTGATAGGGACAGGGGAGGGAAATTCACCCCTCCACTTT. The full variable domain, rest sourced from reference TRBV7-8 and TRBJ1-6, is GAGVSQSPRYKVAKRGQDVALRCDPISGHVSLFWYQQALGQGPEFLTYFQNEAQLDKSGLPSDRFFAERPEGSVSTLKIQRTQQEDSAVYLCASSLIGTGEGNSPLHFGNGTRLTVT.

As concerns this clone: A much larger clonotype is one base distant, so this may be a read error. The V and J genes are TRBV7-2 and TRBJ2-5; 13 bases match TRBD2. In germline, CDR1 is SGHTA, CDR2 FQGNSA. V was clipped by 2 bases and J by 5 bases; unmatched bases: 2. CDR3 size: 15 residues. Here the CDR3 DNA reads TGTGCCAGCAGCTTAACTAGCGGGGGGGCGGAGACCCAGTACTTC. Translation gives CASSLTSGGAETQYF.

The chain joins TRBV5-4 to TRBJ2-3; 11 nucleotides align to TRBD2. This CDR3 is 16 amino acids long. Trimming removed 3 bases from V and 2 bases from J; junction bases left unmatched: 5. From germline, CDR1 is SGHNT and CDR2 YYREEE (reference sequence). The DNA of the CDR3 is TGTGCCAGCAGCTCGGCTAGCGGGGGGCTCACAGATACGCAGTATTTT. It encodes CASSSASGGLTDTQYF.

This clone has at least ten counts. For the CDR3, the DNA is TGTGCCAGCAGCCCCGGACTAGCGACCGGGGAGCTGTTTTTT. Amino acids: CASSPGLATGELFF. V is TRBV9 and J is TRBJ2-2; 9 positions match TRBD2. CDR3 length equals 14 residues. CDR1 and CDR2 from the germline V gene are SGDLS and YYNGEE. Losses at the gene ends were 4 bases for V and 5 bases for J; bases not matched to a gene: 3. The full variable domain, in which reference TRBV9 and TRBJ2-2 provide the parts outside the CDR3, is DSGVTQTPKHLITATGQRVTLRCSPRSGDLSVYWYQQSLDQGLQFLIQYYNGEERAKGNILERFSAQQFPDLHSELNLSSLELGDSALYFCASSPGLATGELFFGEGSRLTVL.

In the case of this clone: This CDR3 is also generated by other DNA sequences in the sample. The CDR3: CASSTSGTYEQYF. The DNA for the CDR3 is TGTGCCAGTAGTACCTCAGGGACCTACGAGCAGTACTTC. The chain links TRBV19 to TRBJ2-7; perhaps TRBD1 as D (5 bases). This CDR3 is 13 amino acids long. The germline CDR1 and CDR2 sequences are LNHDA and SQIVND (reference sequence). Trimming removed 4 bases from V and 2 bases from J, with 9 bases in between.

The V call is TRBV5-1, the J call TRBJ2-1; D is unclear. This CDR3 region has 12 residues. Germline loops: CDR1 SGHRS, CDR2 YFSETQ. V lost 2 bases and J lost 9, with 9 bases in between. CDR3 DNA: TGCGCCAGCAGCTTTTCCGAGCGTGAGCAGTTCTTC. Protein: CASSFSEREQFF.

This chain joins TRBV5-1 and TRBJ2-7; D is ambiguous. This CDR3 spans 13 amino acids. Germline V gene lookup returns CDR1 SGHRS and CDR2 YFSETQ. The V gene lost 0 bases and the J gene lost 1 base, with 5 bases spanning the gap. CDR3 region: CASSLAVSYEQYF. For the CDR3, the DNA is TGCGCCAGCAGCTTGGCTGTATCCTACGAGCAGTACTTC.

J is TRBJ2-1 and V is TRBV28; the D is unclear. Trimming stripped 0 bases from V and 3 bases from J, with 9 bases between. CDR3 length: 15 amino acids. Germline CDR1 and CDR2: MDHEN and SYDVKM. The CDR3 region is CASSLWGSLYNEQFF. For the CDR3, the DNA is TGTGCCAGCAGTTTATGGGGTTCCCTCTACAATGAGCAGTTCTTC.

The chain combines TRBV9 with TRBJ2-3; D ambiguous. CDR1 and CDR2 from the germline V gene are SGDLS and YYNGEE. V shed 4 bases and J shed 2 bases, with 8 bases lying between them. The CDR3 extends over 13 amino acids. CDR3 DNA: TGTGCCAGCAGCCGAGAAGCCACAGATACGCAGTATTTT. Translating it yields CASSREATDTQYF.

Concerning this clone: Other DNA sequences of this sample code for an identical CDR3. The J gene is TRBJ2-7, the V gene TRBV5-1; no definite D call. V was shortened by 0 bases and J by 2 bases, with 3 bases between the two germline ends. The CDR3 covers 12 residues. Per the germline V gene, CDR1 is SGHRS and CDR2 is YFSETQ. The CDR3 is CASSLGAYEQYF. CDR3 DNA sequence: TGCGCCAGCAGCTTGGGGGCCTACGAGCAGTACTTC.

V and J are TRBV4-1 and TRBJ2-3; a weak D match, TRBD1 (5 bases). Germline V gene lookup returns CDR1 MGHRA and CDR2 YSYEKL. The CDR3 length is 14 residues. Trimming removed 1 base at V and 8 bases at J, with 13 bases between. The chain's CDR3 is CASSQGQLPGTQYF. CDR3 sequence (DNA): TGCGCCAGCAGCCAAGGACAGCTCCCCGGTACGCAGTATTTT.

This rearrangement joins TRBV5-3 to TRBJ2-5, with 7 nucleotides matching TRBD2. TRBV5-3 is an open reading frame, and its role is uncertain. Unmatched junction bases numbered 16, after V lost 3 bases and J lost 5 bases. This CDR3 is built from 17 residues. The CDR3, as DNA: TGTGCCAGAAGCTCCCTGGGAGGGGCGCCGGTGGGGGAGACCCAGTACTTC. It translates to CARSSLGGAPVGETQYF.

This clone was seen just once. The rearrangement uses TRBV15 and TRBJ2-5; 9 bases are shared with TRBD2. Germline V gene lookup returns CDR1 LNHNV and CDR2 YYDKDF (reference sequence). V lost 5 bases, J lost 4 bases, and 5 bases stayed unmatched. The CDR3 spans 14 residues. The CDR3 spells CATSGGGLAETQYF. The CDR3 DNA reads TGTGCCACCAGCGGAGGGGGACTAGCAGAGACCCAGTACTTC.

The CDR3 sequence: CASSRPTQGTGQETQYF. The CDR3 DNA reads as TGTGCCAGCAGCCGACCTACTCAGGGTACAGGGCAAGAGACCCAGTACTTC. The chain links TRBV5-7 to TRBJ2-5, with D maybe TRBD1 (6 bases). Being an ORF, TRBV5-7 has a function that is uncertain. The CDR3 runs 17 residues. Trimming took off 4 bases at V and 2 bases at J, with 21 bases between the two ends.

This clone has only one observation. The rearrangement uses TRBV19 and TRBJ2-6; TRBD2 might be the D (6 bases). In germline, CDR1 is LNHDA, CDR2 SQIVND (reference sequence). V was pared by 7 bases and J by 0 bases, with 16 bases between. CDR3 length: 17 amino acids. CDR3 protein: CASIRQAGGSGANVLTF. CDR3 bases: TGTGCCAGTATTCGGCAGGCCGGGGGCTCTGGGGCCAACGTCCTGACTTTC.

This clone was detected a few times. This sample includes further DNA sequences coding for the same CDR3. The V gene is TRBV7-9, the J gene TRBJ2-1; D remains ambiguous. The CDR3 has 11 residues. From germline, CDR1 is SEHNR and CDR2 FQNEAQ (reference sequence). V shed 2 bases and J shed 6 bases, with 2 bases lying between them. The CDR3 reads CASSLSNEQFF. The CDR3, as DNA: TGTGCCAGCAGCTTAAGCAATGAGCAGTTCTTC.

The chain employs TRBV5-1 and TRBJ2-3; D ambiguous. CDR3 length equals 16 residues. In germline, CDR1 is SGHRS, CDR2 YFSETQ. V lost 2 bases and J lost 4, with 17 bases in between. This CDR3 is CASSFAASTLPDTQYF. CDR3 sequence (DNA): TGCGCCAGCAGCTTCGCGGCCTCTACCCTCCCAGATACGCAGTATTTT.

The genes are TRBV9 and TRBJ2-7; 8 bases fit TRBD1. The length of the CDR3 is 16 residues. The germline V gene encodes CDR1 SGDLS and CDR2 YYNGEE. Trimming at V came to 0 bases and at J to 2 bases, leaving 7 bases not matched to a gene. CDR3 sequence reads: CASSVAPGTGTYEQYF. The CDR3 DNA is TGTGCCAGCAGCGTAGCCCCCGGGACAGGAACCTACGAGCAGTACTTC. The variable domain in full, completed from reference TRBV9 and TRBJ2-7, reads DSGVTQTPKHLITATGQRVTLRCSPRSGDLSVYWYQQSLDQGLQFLIQYYNGEERAKGNILERFSAQQFPDLHSELNLSSLELGDSALYFCASSVAPGTGTYEQYFGPGTRLTVT.

This rearrangement joins TRBV6-1 to TRBJ1-6; no reliable D call. Germline loops: CDR1 MNHNS, CDR2 SASEGT. V lost 6 bases to trimming and J lost 13 bases, with 13 bases between them. CDR3 size: 12 residues. This chain's CDR3 is CASRAGDKPLHF. The CDR3 nucleotides are TGTGCCAGCAGGGCTGGGGATAAGCCCCTCCACTTT.

The CDR3 nucleotides are TGCGCCAGCAGCCAAGAGAGAGGGGATACGCAGTATTTT. Its translation is CASSQERGDTQYF. J is TRBJ2-3 and V is TRBV4-3, with D tentatively TRBD2 (5 bases). Germline loops: CDR1 LGHNA, CDR2 YSLEER. The CDR3 is made up of 13 amino acids. V was cut by 0 bases and J by 6 bases, with 7 bases left in between.

The rearrangement uses TRBV7-2 and TRBJ2-7, with 7 bases fitting TRBD1. The CDR3 spans 14 residues. The germline CDR1 and CDR2 sequences are SGHTA and FQGNSA. The trim removed 5 bases at V and 6 bases at J, leaving 10 bases unmatched. CDR3 protein: CASSPGTALVEQYF. CDR3 nucleotide sequence: TGTGCCAGCAGCCCCGGGACAGCCTTAGTCGAGCAGTACTTC.

The chain joins TRBV6-5 to TRBJ2-1; D is uncertain. Trimming removed 6 bases at V and 2 bases at J, with 8 bases between. Germline V gene data show CDR1 as MNHEY and CDR2 as SVGAGI. CDR3 length equals 13 residues. CDR3 nucleotide sequence: TGTGCCAGCAGGTCGACGGCCTACAATGAGCAGTTCTTC. Its protein is CASRSTAYNEQFF.

The chain uses TRBV18 and TRBJ1-1; D is undetermined. Trimming left V 1 base short and J 0 bases short, with 12 bases between. This CDR3 is built from 16 residues. Germline lookup yields CDR1 KGHSH and CDR2 LQKENI. The CDR3: CASSPQHNYMNTEAFF. CDR3 sequence (DNA): TGTGCCAGCTCACCACAGCATAACTACATGAACACTGAAGCTTTCTTT.

This chain uses TRBV27 with TRBJ1-2; weak D call: TRBD1 (6 bases). V was shortened by 1 base and J by 5 bases, with 14 bases between the two germline ends. This CDR3 region has 15 residues. Germline CDR1 is MNHEY and CDR2 is SMNVEV (reference sequence). In DNA, the CDR3 is TGTGCCAGCAGTTTATATCGGGGGCCTAGTTATGGCTACACCTTC. Translated, it gives CASSLYRGPSYGYTF.

The V and J genes are TRBV11-2 and TRBJ2-3; D gene unclear. This CDR3 has 14 residues. The germline V gene has CDR1 SGHAT and CDR2 FQNNGV. V lost 1 base to trimming and J lost 8 bases, with 13 bases between them. The CDR3 DNA sequence: TGTGCCAGCAGCTTAGGCATCGGTCCGGCTACGCAGTATTTT. Encoded protein: CASSLGIGPATQYF.

This sequence joins TRBV5-6 and TRBJ2-7; D remains ambiguous. V was shortened by 0 bases and J by 2 bases, with 3 bases between the two germline ends. This CDR3 is built from 12 residues. The germline V gene encodes CDR1 SGHDT and CDR2 YYEEEE. The CDR3 sequence is CASSLEPYEQYF. CDR3 bases: TGTGCCAGCAGCTTGGAACCCTACGAGCAGTACTTC.

CDR3 in DNA: TGCGCCAGCAGCGTTCAGACAGGGGTGGAAGAGACCCAGTACTTC. Encoded protein: CASSVQTGVEETQYF. The V gene is TRBV5-1, the J gene TRBJ2-5; the match to TRBD1 covers 8 bases. With V trimmed by 4 bases and J by 3 bases, 8 bases remained unmatched. Germline CDR1 is SGHRS and CDR2 is YFSETQ. The CDR3 is made up of 15 amino acids.

This clone has a count of ten or more. Other DNA sequences in this specimen translate into the identical CDR3. This chain uses TRBV30 with TRBJ1-2; D remains ambiguous. The germline CDR1 and CDR2 sequences are GTSNPN and SVGIG (reference sequence). CDR3 length: 11 residues. V was cut by 2 bases and J by 4 bases, with 5 bases left in between. DNA of the CDR3: TGTGCCTGGAGTCACAGCTATGGCTACACCTTC. As protein: CAWSHSYGYTF.

This clone was observed a single time. The chain couples TRBV28 to TRBJ2-5; 8 bases are shared with TRBD2. The CDR3 has 16 residues. V lost 4 bases and J lost 4; bases outside the gene matches: 11. Germline CDR1 MDHEN, CDR2 SYDVKM. The CDR3 region is CASSSGGLREGETQYF. The CDR3 region has the DNA TGTGCCAGCAGTTCGGGGGGACTTCGGGAGGGAGAGACCCAGTACTTC.

V is TRBV6-6 and J is TRBJ1-4, with D unclear. CDR1 is MNHNY and CDR2 is SVGAGI in the germline V gene (reference sequence). CDR3 size: 15 residues. The germline V and J ends were trimmed by 6 bases and 3 bases, with 14 bases remaining between them. The CDR3 bases are TGTGCCAGCAGCAACAATCGGGGAGCTAATGAAAAACTGTTTTTT. Encoded protein: CASSNNRGANEKLFF.